This is a list of T cell receptor beta chains from one sample in a study of immune heterogeneity within non-small cell lung tumors. TCRdb redid the calling of the multiplex PCR reads with MiXCR, one entry per CDR3 protein. Altogether 10,000 to 13,000 distinct CDR3 sequences are present, nearly 30% being singletons, with the ten largest covering roughly a fifth. Sequencing was carried out using lung tumor tissue. Every receptor here comes from a woman in her 50s with non-small cell lung cancer. CDR3s include the opening cysteine and the closing phenylalanine or tryptophan. The D gene is left open where the match is weak. Size is stated for part of the rows, as once, few or many counts, or as a class when the clone is expanded.

J gene,V gene,D gene,clone size,CDR3 DNA,CDR3 protein
TRBJ2-1,TRBV18,-,-,TGTGCCAGCTCCCGAGTAGCCCCTACCGAGCAGTTCTTC,CASSRVAPTEQFF
TRBJ2-7,TRBV5-5,-,-,TGTGCCAGCAGATGGGATCTGCAGGGCAAGCAGTACTTC,CASRWDLQGKQYF
TRBJ2-1,TRBV19,TRBD2,few,TGTGCCAGTAGTATCTCGAGCGGGAGAAATGAGCAGTTCTTC,CASSISSGRNEQFF
TRBJ2-7,TRBV5-4,-,few,TGTGCCAGCAATCCTCCGGGGGACGCCTACGAGCAGTACTTC,CASNPPGDAYEQYF
TRBJ1-2,TRBV10-1,-,medium-sized,TGCGCCAGCAGTCCCACGACCAGGGGAAACTATGGCTACACCTTC,CASSPTTRGNYGYTF
TRBJ1-1,TRBV5-1,-,many,TGCGCCAGCAGCTCCCCGGACGTAAACACTGAAGCTTTCTTT,CASSSPDVNTEAFF
TRBJ2-7,TRBV6-5,TRBD2,-,TGTGCCAGCAGTTACTCGCCGGGACTAGCGGTCTACGAGCAGTACTTC,CASSYSPGLAVYEQYF
TRBJ1-2,TRBV12-3/TRBV12-4,-,medium-sized,TGTGCCAGCAGCACAGGGTATGGCTACACCTTC,CASSTGYGYTF
TRBJ1-1,TRBV30,-,many,TGTGCCTGGAGCTTCGGGGCTGAAGCTTTCTTT,CAWSFGAEAFF
TRBJ1-2,TRBV7-2,-,few,TGTGCCAGCAGCTTAGGGGCAGGGGAGGGCTATGGCTACACCTTC,CASSLGAGEGYGYTF
TRBJ2-1,TRBV2,-,-,TGTGCCAGCAGCCGATTGAGGGAGCAGTTCTTC,CASSRLREQFF
TRBJ2-7,TRBV29-1,TRBD1,few,TGCAGCGTTGAGGTCAGGGGGAGCTCCTACGAGCAGTACTTC,CSVEVRGSSYEQYF
TRBJ1-3,TRBV6-1,-,medium-sized,TGTGCCAGCAGTGAAGCAACAGGGTCCATTGGAAACACCATATATTTT,CASSEATGSIGNTIYF
TRBJ2-3,TRBV20-1,TRBD1,-,TGCAGTGCTAGAGCCCTAACAGGGGGCGCGAGGGCAGATACGCAGTATTTT,CSARALTGGARADTQYF
TRBJ2-7,TRBV7-2,-,-,TGTGCCAGCAGCTTAGGGGGTTTCGGCTACGAGCAGTACTTC,CASSLGGFGYEQYF
TRBJ2-1,TRBV3-1,-,many,TGTGCCAGCAGCCAAAGGGAGGAGCAGTTCTTC,CASSQREEQFF
TRBJ2-1,TRBV5-6,TRBD1,few,TGTGCCAGCAGCTTGTTTTTTATATTTGGGACAGACAATGAGCAGTTCTTC,CASSLFFIFGTDNEQFF
TRBJ1-1,TRBV28,TRBD1,-,TGTGCCAGCAATTTACCGGGACAGGGAGGCCCTGAAGCTTTCTTT,CASNLPGQGGPEAFF
TRBJ1-1,TRBV6-1,-,many,TGTGCCAGCAGTCTCTTCGGGGCGGCGACTGAAGCTTTCTTT,CASSLFGAATEAFF
TRBJ2-3,TRBV6-1,TRBD2,-,TGTGCCAGCAGCCTTAGCGGGAGTGGGTCAGATACGCAGTATTTT,CASSLSGSGSDTQYF
TRBJ1-5,TRBV24-1,-,medium-sized,TGTGCCACCAGTGATGGGGGTCATAGCAATCAGCCCCAGCATTTT,CATSDGGHSNQPQHF
TRBJ2-4,TRBV12-3/TRBV12-4,TRBD2,medium-sized,TGTGCCAGCAGTTTGACGTCTACTAGCGACCTAGCCAAAAACATTCAGTACTTC,CASSLTSTSDLAKNIQYF
TRBJ2-5,TRBV9,-,few,TGTGCCAGCAGCGTCCGGACCAAGGAGACCCAGTACTTC,CASSVRTKETQYF
TRBJ1-1,TRBV5-1,-,many,TGCGCCAGCAGGGTTCTCAGGGGAAGTAACACTGAAGCTTTCTTT,CASRVLRGSNTEAFF
TRBJ2-7,TRBV6-1,-,-,TGTGCCAGCAGAGGGGATTTCGAGCAGTACTTC,CASRGDFEQYF
TRBJ2-2,TRBV30,-,medium-sized,TGTGCCTGGAATGAGGGAAACACCGGGGAGCTGTTTTTT,CAWNEGNTGELFF
TRBJ2-1,TRBV7-8,-,many,TGTGCCAGCAGCTTATCGGGGGTCCCGACCCAGTTCTTC,CASSLSGVPTQFF
TRBJ2-1,TRBV12-3/TRBV12-4,TRBD2,few,TGTGCCAGCAGTTTGGCCTTAGCGGGGGTGGACAATGAGCAGTTCTTC,CASSLALAGVDNEQFF
TRBJ1-3,TRBV29-1,-,-,TGCAGCGTTGGAACCGGGCCCACGAACACCATATATTTT,CSVGTGPTNTIYF
TRBJ1-2,TRBV3-1,-,-,TGTGCCAGCAGCCAAGGGCGGGGGAACTATGTCTACACCTTC,CASSQGRGNYVYTF
TRBJ1-5,TRBV6-2/TRBV6-3,-,many,TGTGCCAGCAGTTACTCGGCAAAGGGGAGACAGCCCCAGCATTTT,CASSYSAKGRQPQHF
TRBJ2-1,TRBV12-3/TRBV12-4,-,few,TGTGCCAGCAGTCGAAATCCCCAGGGCCTGGGGTTAAGTGAGCAGTTCTTC,CASSRNPQGLGLSEQFF
TRBJ2-3,TRBV20-1,TRBD1,many,TGCAGTGCTAGAGATTTTCCGGAGACAGGGGGTTTTACAGATACGCAGTATTTT,CSARDFPETGGFTDTQYF
TRBJ1-4,TRBV2,-,many,TGTGCCAGCAGTGGATTGGACGGGACTAATGAAAAACTGTTTTTT,CASSGLDGTNEKLFF